The present TCR beta chain was sequenced within a study of T cells after yellow fever vaccination. Study in general: The authors prepared low-cell-number fractions using SMART-Seq v4 Ultra Low Input.

Notes on the study in general: Booster sampling recovered most clones from primary vaccination (about 97% CD4, approximately 90% CD8).

Germline CDR1 SGHRS, CDR2 YFSETQ. V lost 6 bases and J lost 6, with 13 bases in between. The CDR3 extends over 13 amino acids. 5'RACE template switching generated TCR cDNA, adding a universal primer site and UMIs. Each CDR3 protein is one row after TCRdb ran MiXCR on the 5' RACE reads. The table records 200,000 to 300,000 distinct CDR3 sequences, roughly 13% of them present only once. On this clonotype itself: The target antigen is unknown.

V usage is TRBV5-1 and J usage is TRBJ2-1; D may correspond to TRBD1 or TRBD2 (5 bases each). The sequence was obtained from a man younger than 40 who received the YFV17D yellow fever vaccine. The material sequenced was CD4+ T cells sorted from PBMCs, taken 45 days after the yellow fever booster vaccination. The CDR3 DNA reads as TGCGCCAGCATCCCGCTGGGGGTCAATGAGCAGTTCTTC. It yields the protein CASIPLGVNEQFF.